This TCR beta chain is from a study of blood T cell repertoires in COVID-19. Measured with immunoSEQ multiplex PCR; TCRdb has only the in-frame clones, and not every one. The table records around 260,000 clones, approximately 85% of them present only once. With 5 bases removed from V and 3 bases from J, the gap between germline ends came to 8 bases. This CDR3 has 11 amino acids. Per germline, CDR1 DFQATT and CDR2 SNEGSKA (reference sequence). The rearrangement joins TRBV20-1 to TRBJ2-7; weak D call: TRBD2 (6 bases). The receptor was isolated from a young woman who had recovered from COVID-19. The sequencing input was PBMCs or T cells enriched from blood (not recorded which). The CDR3 DNA is TGCAGTGCTGGGAGGCACTACGAGCAGTACTTC. Translated: CSAGRHYEQYF.